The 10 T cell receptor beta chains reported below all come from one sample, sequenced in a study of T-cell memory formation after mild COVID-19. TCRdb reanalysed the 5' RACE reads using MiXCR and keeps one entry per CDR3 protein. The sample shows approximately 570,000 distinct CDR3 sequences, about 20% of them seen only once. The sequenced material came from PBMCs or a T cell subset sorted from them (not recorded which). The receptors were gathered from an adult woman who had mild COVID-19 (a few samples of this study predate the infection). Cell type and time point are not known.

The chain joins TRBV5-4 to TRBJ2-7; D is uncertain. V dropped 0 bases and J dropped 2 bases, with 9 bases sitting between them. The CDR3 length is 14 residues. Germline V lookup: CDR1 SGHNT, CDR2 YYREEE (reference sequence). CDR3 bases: TGTGCCAGCAGCTTGGCGCCCCCGCCCTACGAGCAGTACTTC. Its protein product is CASSLAPPPYEQYF.

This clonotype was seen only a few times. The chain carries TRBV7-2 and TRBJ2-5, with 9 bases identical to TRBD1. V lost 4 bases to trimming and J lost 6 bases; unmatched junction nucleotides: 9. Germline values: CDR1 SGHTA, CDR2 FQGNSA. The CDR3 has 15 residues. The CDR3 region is CASSSQSGTGQTQYF. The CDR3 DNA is TGTGCCAGCAGCTCCCAAAGTGGGACAGGGCAGACCCAGTACTTC. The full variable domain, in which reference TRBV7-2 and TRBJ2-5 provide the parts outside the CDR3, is GAGVSQSPSNKVTEKGKDVELRCDPISGHTALYWYRQSLGQGLEFLIYFQGNSAPDKSGLPSDRFSAERTGGSVSTLTIQRTQQEDSAVYLCASSSQSGTGQTQYFGPGTRLLVL.

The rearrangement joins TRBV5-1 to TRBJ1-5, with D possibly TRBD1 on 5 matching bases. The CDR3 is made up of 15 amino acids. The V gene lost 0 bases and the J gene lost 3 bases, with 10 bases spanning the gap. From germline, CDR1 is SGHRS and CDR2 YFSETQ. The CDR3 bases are TGCGCCAGCAGCTTGGTGGGGGACTTCAATCAGCCCCAGCATTTT. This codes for CASSLVGDFNQPQHF.

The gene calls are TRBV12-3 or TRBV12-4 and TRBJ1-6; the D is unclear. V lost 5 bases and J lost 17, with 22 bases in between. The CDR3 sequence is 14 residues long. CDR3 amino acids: CASSPQAGRRSFHF. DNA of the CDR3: TGTGCCAGCAGTCCCCAAGCGGGCCGTAGAAGCTTCCACTTT.

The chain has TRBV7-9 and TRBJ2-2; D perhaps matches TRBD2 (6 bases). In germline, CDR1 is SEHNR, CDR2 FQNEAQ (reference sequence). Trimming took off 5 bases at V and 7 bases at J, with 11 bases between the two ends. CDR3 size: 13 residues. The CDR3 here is CASSPGTDGELFF. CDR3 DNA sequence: TGTGCCAGCAGCCCCGGGACTGACGGGGAGCTGTTTTTT.

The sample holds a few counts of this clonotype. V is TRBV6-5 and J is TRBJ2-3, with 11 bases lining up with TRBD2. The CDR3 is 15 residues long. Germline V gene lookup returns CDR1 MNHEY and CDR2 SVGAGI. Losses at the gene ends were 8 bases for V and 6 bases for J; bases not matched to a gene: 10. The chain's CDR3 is CASSPTSGVADTQYF. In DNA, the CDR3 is TGTGCCAGCTCGCCGACTAGCGGGGTGGCGGATACGCAGTATTTT.

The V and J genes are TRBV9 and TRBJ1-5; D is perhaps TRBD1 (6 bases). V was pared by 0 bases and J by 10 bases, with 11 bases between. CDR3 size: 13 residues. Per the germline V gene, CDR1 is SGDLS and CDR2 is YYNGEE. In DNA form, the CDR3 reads TGTGCCAGCAGCGTAGACAGGGATTCCCCCCAGCATTTT. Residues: CASSVDRDSPQHF.

The CDR3 protein is CATQPLTGGEQYF. CDR3 nucleotide sequence: TGTGCCACCCAACCCCTGACAGGGGGAGAGCAGTACTTC. The chain employs TRBV27 and TRBJ2-7; TRBD1 matches at 9 bases. V was clipped by 10 bases and J by 7 bases; unmatched bases: 11. The V gene's germline CDR1 is MNHEY and CDR2 SMNVEV (reference sequence). The CDR3 loop spans 13 amino acids.

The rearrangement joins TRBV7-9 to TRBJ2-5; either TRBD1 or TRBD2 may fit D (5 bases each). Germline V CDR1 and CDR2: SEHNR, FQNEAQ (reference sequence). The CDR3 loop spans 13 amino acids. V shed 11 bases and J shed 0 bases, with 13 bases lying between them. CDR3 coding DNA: TGTGCCTATCCCGGGGACCACCAAGAGACCCAGTACTTC. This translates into CAYPGDHQETQYF.

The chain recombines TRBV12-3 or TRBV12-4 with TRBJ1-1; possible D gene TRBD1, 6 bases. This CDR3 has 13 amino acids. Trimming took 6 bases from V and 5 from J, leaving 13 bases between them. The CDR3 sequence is CASRPRGTTEAFF. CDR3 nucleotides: TGTGCCAGCAGACCCCGCGGGACAACTGAAGCTTTCTTT.